This TCR beta chain was documented in a study of regulatory T cells in long-lasting Graves disease. Study-level background: Newly diagnosed Graves' patients had under 3 months of antithyroid drugs.

This clonotype was picked up many times. Time point reported: newly diagnosed GD, antithyroid drugs for less than 3 months. RNA isolated from PBMCs was used to make the TCR library. The V end was cut by 2 bases, the J end by 4 bases, with 17 bases between. The germline V gene encodes CDR1 WNHNN and CDR2 SYGVQD (reference sequence). This CDR3 has 17 residues. Building of the TCR beta libraries involved iRepertoire HTBI primers and Arm-PCR of CDR3 regions. One entry per CDR3 protein, called by TCRdb with MiXCR from the multiplex PCR reads. The table lists around 240,000 distinct CDR3 sequences, about 17% of them singletons, with 11% to 15% in the top ten. The same data also contributed to another study, on T cells in Graves' hyperthyroidism and ophthalmopathy.

This sequence originates from a woman aged 25 to 39 with Graves disease. Material: peripheral blood mononuclear cells (PBMCs), obtained at new diagnosis, from a patient treated with antithyroid drugs. The V and J genes are TRBV10-1 and TRBJ2-2; D is uncertain. Here the CDR3 DNA reads TGCGCCAGCAGTGAGAATGGCAGGTCGGTGCGCACCGGGGAGCTGTTTTTT. This encodes CASSENGRSVRTGELFF.